Presented here are 23 T cell receptor beta chains from one specimen sequenced in a study of blood T cell repertoires in COVID-19 (TCRdb year 2020). Receptor amplification or capture employed the immunoSEQ multiplex PCR assay. In TCRdb, the immuneACCESS table is reduced to in-frame sequences with V and J assigned. These tables do not hold every clone; where another copy was compared, an unresolved V gene accounts for under half, and the others remain unexplained. In all, the sample holds about 61,000 clones, and about 80% of those were seen once. The ten most abundant clones make up about 20% of the sample. Sequencing used peripheral blood. Every receptor here comes from a man aged 80 or over with active or convalescent COVID-19.

In this sample, this clone turned up once. V is TRBV28 and J is TRBJ1-5; perhaps TRBD1 as D (5 bases). V was pared by 11 bases and J by 2 bases, with 19 bases between. CDR1 is MDHEN, CDR2 SYDVKM, per germline. The CDR3 covers 15 residues. The CDR3 region is CACAGRGRGNQPQHF. The CDR3 nucleotides read TGTGCCTGCGCAGGGAGGGGCAGGGGCAATCAGCCCCAGCATTTT.

V is TRBV7-2 and J is TRBJ2-1; D remains unclear. V shed 1 base and J shed 4 bases, with 17 bases lying between them. Germline V gene data show CDR1 as SGHTA and CDR2 as FQGNSA. The CDR3 is made up of 17 amino acids. Here the CDR3 DNA reads TGTGCCAGCAGCTTAGAGCTGGCGGTATTGGTTTACAATGAGCAGTTCTTC. Translating gives CASSLELAVLVYNEQFF.

The chain couples TRBV19 to TRBJ2-3; 9 bases are shared with TRBD2. The CDR3 is 13 residues long. The germline CDR1 and CDR2 sequences are LNHDA and SQIVND (reference sequence). J lost 9 bases, V lost 4 bases, and 5 bases had no gene match. CDR3: CASSTGLASTQYF. Here the CDR3 DNA reads TGTGCCAGTAGTACGGGACTAGCTTCAACGCAGTATTTT.

The gene calls are TRBV14 and TRBJ2-3; 11 nucleotides match TRBD2. The V gene end was trimmed by 6 bases and the J gene end by 1 base; junction bases not matched to a gene: 6. Germline V lookup: CDR1 SGHDN, CDR2 FVKESK. CDR3 size: 16 residues. CDR3 bases: TGTGCCAGCAGTCAAACTAGCGGGGGTGGCACAGATACGCAGTATTTT. Amino acid sequence: CASSQTSGGGTDTQYF. The full variable domain, completed using reference TRBV14 and TRBJ2-3, is EAGVTQFPSHSVIEKGQTVTLRCDPISGHDNLYWYRRVMGKEIKFLLHFVKESKQDESGMPNNRFLAERTGGTYSTLKVQPAELEDSGVYFCASSQTSGGGTDTQYFGPGTRLTVL.

V gene TRBV5-6 combines with J gene TRBJ1-3, with 10 bases identical to TRBD1. This CDR3 spans 18 amino acids. V was pared by 4 bases and J by 2 bases, with 12 bases of the junction left unmatched. CDR1 and CDR2 (germline): SGHDT, YYEEEE. In nucleotides, the CDR3 is TGTGCCAGCAGCCTCCTCCAAAGGACAGGGGGTGCTGGAAACACCATATATTTT. Translation gives CASSLLQRTGGAGNTIYF.

The chain uses TRBV24-1 and TRBJ2-3; D is perhaps TRBD2 (6 bases). V lost 7 bases to trimming and J lost 4 bases, with 11 bases between them. The CDR3 sequence is 13 residues long. CDR1 and CDR2 (germline): KGHDR, SFDVKD. This CDR3 reads CATRGGGADTQYF. DNA for the CDR3: TGTGCCACCAGGGGAGGCGGGGCAGATACGCAGTATTTT.

The CDR3 DNA reads TGTGCCAGCAGTTTGGTCGAGGGGACCGGAGGGGCTTTCTTT. This codes for CASSLVEGTGGAFF. This rearrangement joins TRBV28 to TRBJ1-1; TRBD1 might be the D (5 bases). V was pared by 3 bases and J by 11 bases, with 19 bases between. Germline CDR1 MDHEN, CDR2 SYDVKM. The CDR3 loop spans 14 amino acids.

The gene calls are TRBV12-3 or TRBV12-4 and TRBJ1-3; 10 bases agree with TRBD1. The CDR3 runs to 13 residues. Trimming removed 10 bases from V and 4 bases from J; junction bases left unmatched: 4. This chain's CDR3 is CATRTGGGNTIYF. The CDR3 bases are TGTGCCACCCGGACAGGGGGGGGAAACACCATATATTTT.

This clone was counted between two and nine times. The chain recombines TRBV28 with TRBJ2-7, with 8 bases aligning to TRBD2. Unmatched junction bases numbered 8, after V lost 7 bases and J lost 0 bases. CDR1 and CDR2 from the germline V gene are MDHEN and SYDVKM. There are 15 residues in the CDR3. The CDR3 DNA reads as TGTGCCAGCATCCCAGCGGGAGAGGGCTCCTACGAGCAGTACTTC. Protein sequence: CASIPAGEGSYEQYF.

The chain recombines TRBV7-9 with TRBJ1-4; possibly TRBD1 for D (6 bases). The CDR3 extends over 18 amino acids. Trimming left V 5 bases short and J 0 bases short, with 19 bases between. Germline CDR1 SEHNR, CDR2 FQNEAQ (reference sequence). The CDR3 sequence: CASSPPGGTEATNEKLFF. The CDR3 DNA is TGTGCCAGCAGCCCCCCGGGGGGCACCGAGGCAACTAATGAAAAACTGTTTTTT.

The rearrangement joins TRBV7-8 to TRBJ1-1; D possibly corresponds to TRBD1 (5 bases). CDR1 and CDR2 from the germline V gene are SGHVS and FQNEAQ. V gave up 2 bases and J gave up 1 base, with 8 bases separating them. CDR3 length: 14 residues. The chain's CDR3 is CASSLQGKNTEAFF. The CDR3 coding sequence is TGTGCCAGCAGCTTACAGGGTAAGAACACTGAAGCTTTCTTT.

The chain recombines TRBV6-2 or TRBV6-3 with TRBJ1-5; D perhaps matches TRBD1 (5 bases). Trimming removed 0 bases from V and 7 bases from J, with 10 bases in between. CDR3 size: 14 residues. Germline lookup yields CDR1 MNHEY and CDR2 SVGEGT. The CDR3 DNA reads as TGTGCCAGCAGTTACTCCGGGGGTTTGCAGCCCCAGCATTTT. This encodes CASSYSGGLQPQHF.

V usage is TRBV6-5 and J usage is TRBJ2-7; 7 bases agree with TRBD2. V shed 4 bases and J 1 base; nucleotides not matched to a gene: 10. The germline V gene has CDR1 MNHEY and CDR2 SVGAGI. The CDR3 is 16 residues long. The CDR3 region is CASSSVGAGESYEQYF. CDR3 in DNA: TGTGCCAGCAGTTCTGTCGGGGCGGGGGAGTCCTACGAGCAGTACTTC.

J is TRBJ2-1 and V is TRBV15; TRBD2 aligns across 7 bases. The CDR3 has 16 amino acids. After removal of 3 bases from V and 7 bases from J, the junction contained 12 bases not matched to a gene. Per the germline V gene, CDR1 is LNHNV and CDR2 is YYDKDF (reference sequence). The CDR3 nucleotides are TGTGCCACCAGCAGTAAGCGGGAACTTCCTGGGAATGAGCAGTTCTTC. Translated, it gives CATSSKRELPGNEQFF.

The chain joins TRBV7-3 to TRBJ2-3; D is unresolved. V was shortened by 1 base and J by 4 bases, with 6 bases between the two germline ends. From germline, CDR1 is SGHTA and CDR2 FQGTGA. The CDR3 length is 13 residues. The CDR3 here is CASSLISSDTQYF. CDR3 DNA sequence: TGTGCCAGCAGCTTAATATCTTCAGATACGCAGTATTTT.

The chain recombines TRBV28 with TRBJ2-2, with 7 bases fitting TRBD2. Trimming cost V 2 bases and J 5 bases; bases outside gene matches: 5. Germline CDR1 is MDHEN and CDR2 is SYDVKM. The CDR3 loop spans 15 amino acids. CDR3 sequence reads: CASSLGGRATGELFF. The DNA for the CDR3 is TGTGCCAGCAGTTTAGGTGGGAGGGCGACCGGGGAGCTGTTTTTT.

This chain uses TRBV5-4 with TRBJ1-1, with D perhaps TRBD1 (6 bases). The V gene's germline CDR1 is SGHNT and CDR2 YYREEE (reference sequence). Trimming stripped 4 bases from V and 5 bases from J, with 21 bases between. The CDR3 has 16 amino acids. CDR3 nucleotides: TGTGCCAGCAGCCCGCATTCCGGGGGGGCGGGTACTGAAGCTTTCTTT. Amino acid sequence: CASSPHSGGAGTEAFF. The full variable domain, rest sourced from reference TRBV5-4 and TRBJ1-1, is ETGVTQSPTHLIKTRGQQVTLRCSSQSGHNTVSWYQQALGQGPQFIFQYYREEENGRGNFPPRFSGLQFPNYSSELNVNALELDDSALYLCASSPHSGGAGTEAFFGQGTRLTVV.

The chain recombines TRBV29-1 with TRBJ2-1, with 7 bases aligning to TRBD1. This CDR3 spans 14 amino acids. Germline assignment: CDR1 SQVTM and CDR2 ANQGSEA. With V trimmed by 5 bases and J by 2 bases, 6 bases remained unmatched. The CDR3, as DNA: TGCAGCGTTCAGGGACAGCTTACCTACAATGAGCAGTTCTTC. Translating gives CSVQGQLTYNEQFF.

The rearrangement joins TRBV6-6 to TRBJ2-6; tentative D call: TRBD2 (6 bases). The germline gives CDR1 MNHNY, CDR2 SVGAGI (reference sequence). The CDR3 totals 17 residues. Trimming took 5 bases from V and 0 from J, leaving 14 bases between them. The CDR3 DNA reads TGTGCCAGCAGTCGAACCGTGCGGGGCTCTGGGGCCAACGTCCTGACTTTC. It yields the protein CASSRTVRGSGANVLTF.

This clone was found once. J is TRBJ2-3 and V is TRBV28; the D gene is possibly TRBD2 (5 bases). The CDR3 has 16 residues. The ends were cut back, 7 bases at V and 0 bases at J, with 17 bases in the middle. Germline CDR1 is MDHEN and CDR2 is SYDVKM. In nucleotides, the CDR3 is TGTGCCAGCACCGTCGATAGGTGGACTAGCACAGATACGCAGTATTTT. Its protein product is CASTVDRWTSTDTQYF.

Only a few counts were recorded for this clone. The rearrangement joins TRBV29-1 to TRBJ1-1; D is uncertain. CDR1 SQVTM and CDR2 ANQGSEA come from the germline V gene. CDR3 length: 13 amino acids. V dropped 3 bases and J dropped 2 bases, with 10 bases sitting between them. The CDR3 spells CSVEAPENTEAFF. Here the CDR3 DNA reads TGCAGCGTTGAGGCCCCAGAAAACACTGAAGCTTTCTTT. The whole variable domain, remainder taken from reference TRBV29-1 and TRBJ1-1, is SAVISQKPSRDICQRGTSLTIQCQVDSQVTMMFWYRQQPGQSLTLIATANQGSEATYESGFVIDKFPISRPNLTFSTLTVSNMSPEDSSIYLCSVEAPENTEAFFGQGTRLTVV.

This rearrangement joins TRBV28 to TRBJ1-4; a possible D gene is TRBD1 (6 bases). Germline values: CDR1 MDHEN, CDR2 SYDVKM. The CDR3 consists of 13 residues. V gave up 5 bases and J gave up 8 bases, with 12 bases separating them. The chain's CDR3 is CASSRQEREKLFF. DNA for the CDR3: TGTGCCAGCAGTCGACAGGAGAGGGAAAAACTGTTTTTT. Filled out from reference TRBV28 and TRBJ1-4, the complete variable domain reads DVKVTQSSRYLVKRTGEKVFLECVQDMDHENMFWYRQDPGLGLRLIYFSYDVKMKEKGDIPEGYSVSREKKERFSLILESASTNQTSMYLCASSRQEREKLFFGSGTQLSVL.

The chain employs TRBV5-1 and TRBJ1-6; possible D gene TRBD1, 6 bases. Germline V lookup: CDR1 SGHRS, CDR2 YFSETQ. Trimming removed 4 bases from V and 6 bases from J, with 8 bases in between. This CDR3 has 13 amino acids. CDR3 region: CASSQGSNSPLHF. The CDR3 DNA sequence: TGCGCCAGCAGCCAGGGGAGTAATTCACCCCTCCACTTT.